This passage covers 10 T cell receptor beta chains from one sample sequenced in a study of blood T cells in healthy people across ages. A sample-barcoded 5' primer and a J-beta primer mix were used in a second PCR of about 7 to 11 cycles. TCRdb reanalysed the 5' RACE reads using MiXCR and keeps one entry per CDR3 protein. The profile shows approximately 780,000 distinct CDR3 sequences, 25% to 30% of them singletons. Another study also made use of these data, one on T cells of mothers and their children.

The source material was blood. These receptor sequences come from a boy younger than 18 in good health.

The sample holds a few counts of this clonotype. The V gene is TRBV28, the J gene TRBJ1-5, with 8 bases fitting TRBD1. The CDR3 has 16 amino acids. Trimming took 4 bases from V and 0 from J; bases not matched to a gene: 5. Germline-derived CDR1 and CDR2 are MDHEN and SYDVKM. The CDR3 coding sequence is TGTGCCAGCAGTTCCGGACAGGGAGTTAGCAATCAGCCCCAGCATTTT. This codes for CASSSGQGVSNQPQHF.

The chain is built from TRBV6-5 and TRBJ2-5, with 7 bases fitting TRBD1. The DNA end is a closer match to TRBJ2-7, so the J assignment may be wrong. Germline V gives CDR1 MNHEY, CDR2 SVGAGI. CDR3 length: 15 amino acids. In DNA form, the CDR3 reads TGTGCCAGCAGTTACTCGGGGACAGCTACCTACGAGCAGTACTTC. As protein: CASSYSGTATYEQYF.

The rearrangement links TRBV29-1 to TRBJ2-3, with a weak D call TRBD1 (5 bases). V lost 7 bases and J 2 bases, leaving 19 bases between the germline ends. Germline V gives CDR1 SQVTM, CDR2 ANQGSEA. The CDR3 has 15 residues. CDR3 residues: CSALRGLGFTDTQYF. The CDR3 bases are TGCAGCGCCCTAAGGGGATTGGGATTCACAGATACGCAGTATTTT.

This clonotype was detected a few times. The CDR3 DNA reads TGTGCCAGCAGCCAGGGGACCGGGACAGACCGTAACTATGGCTACACCTTC. Amino acids: CASSQGTGTDRNYGYTF. This chain links TRBV4-2 with TRBJ1-2; 7 nucleotides match TRBD1. Germline V gives CDR1 LGHNA, CDR2 YNFKEQ. CDR3 size: 17 residues. After removal of 3 bases from V and 1 base from J, the junction contained 11 bases not matched to a gene.

This clonotype appeared a few times. The chain links TRBV15 to TRBJ1-1; TRBD1 agrees at 8 bases. The CDR3 is made up of 14 amino acids. Trimming cost V 2 bases and J 4 bases; bases outside gene matches: 3. Germline CDR1 is LNHNV and CDR2 is YYDKDF (reference sequence). CDR3 loop: CATSRSGQGTEAFF. In DNA form, the CDR3 reads TGTGCCACCAGCAGATCTGGACAGGGCACTGAAGCTTTCTTT.

This clonotype was counted between two and nine times. The gene calls are TRBV20-1 and TRBJ2-3, with D perhaps TRBD2 (5 bases). Germline V gene data show CDR1 as DFQATT and CDR2 as SNEGSKA (reference sequence). The CDR3 spans 15 residues. V shed 3 bases and J shed 8 bases, with 21 bases lying between them. CDR3 sequence reads: CSASPRSAFGGTQYF. The CDR3 coding sequence is TGCAGTGCTAGCCCCAGATCGGCTTTTGGAGGTACGCAGTATTTT.

V is TRBV30 and J is TRBJ2-1; D call uncertain. V was clipped by 1 base and J by 0 bases, with 10 bases between them. The CDR3 is 15 residues long. The V gene's germline CDR1 is GTSNPN and CDR2 SVGIG (reference sequence). In nucleotides, the CDR3 is TGTGCCTGGAGTGCTGGGCGCAGCTCCTACAATGAGCAGTTCTTC. Translating it yields CAWSAGRSSYNEQFF.

This clonotype was counted only a few times. The genes are TRBV5-1 and TRBJ2-3, with D perhaps TRBD1 or TRBD2 (7 bases each). Germline V gene sequence: CDR1 SGHRS, CDR2 YFSETQ. V was cut by 1 base and J by 0 bases, with 12 bases left in between. CDR3 size: 16 residues. CDR3 in DNA: TGCGCCAGCAGCTTGAGGGAGGGGGCCAGCACAGATACGCAGTATTTT. Translated, it gives CASSLREGASTDTQYF.

The chain uses TRBV20-1 and TRBJ2-1; D is undetermined. CDR3 size: 13 residues. CDR1 DFQATT and CDR2 SNEGSKA come from the germline V gene (reference sequence). With 5 bases removed from V and 0 bases from J, the gap between germline ends came to 8 bases. CDR3 in DNA: TGCAGTGCTCAGGATTACTCCTACAATGAGCAGTTCTTC. Translating gives CSAQDYSYNEQFF.

This clonotype was found a few times. The chain recombines TRBV2 with TRBJ2-3; 8 bases match TRBD2. The germline V gene encodes CDR1 SNHLY and CDR2 FYNNEI. This CDR3 spans 17 amino acids. V trimming: 8 bases; J trimming: 0 bases; junction bases outside the gene matches: 13. This CDR3 reads CASGGIAGILSTDTQYF. CDR3 in DNA: TGTGCCAGCGGGGGGATAGCGGGGATCCTTAGCACAGATACGCAGTATTTT.